This T cell receptor beta chain comes out of a study of identical twins (dated by TCRdb to between 2015 and 2016). In terms of the full investigation: The study deep-sequenced TCR alpha and beta repertoires from monozygotic twins, unrelated adults of various ages and cord blood to test whether fetal clonotypes persist. To rule out contamination, replicate twin experiments were performed at different times with different library preparation protocols. The paper as a whole reports these results and caveats: Compared with coincidental sharing between unrelated individuals, out-of-frame TCR alpha sequences shared between twins had an excess of sequences with low generation probability. Fewer insertions were carried by abundant cord blood beta clonotypes, a similar but weaker trend appeared in young adult naive repertoires, and no such trend appeared in memory repertoires. Conclusions relied on cross-sectional statistical analysis, since the same donors could not be followed over many years. Excess twin sharing in beta out-of-frame sequences was weaker because fewer shared sequences lowered the signal-to-noise ratio. Invariant T cells such as MAIT and iNKT could partly confound zero-insertion analyses, although diverse VJ usage argued against such confounding for most clonotypes. Recombination models systematically underestimated out-of-frame TCR alpha sharing in monozygotic twins but agreed with sharing between unrelated individuals.

This clonotype showed up many times. The antigen it binds to is not known. The sample holds no much larger clone one base away, and base qualities are not on file. The library was made by 5' RACE. TCRdb shows the sequencer as Illumina HiSeq 2000. A universal primer binding site was introduced by template switching, and a unique molecular identifier was present in the final cDNA, enabling accurate counting of TCR cDNA molecules. First-strand cDNA for TCR alpha and beta chains was synthesized from specific primers in the conserved constant-segment region. To control for contamination, every cDNA library carried two barcodes: a SMART-Mk sample barcode plus Illumina barcodes. Two successive PCR steps introduced TruSeq adapter sequences along with Illumina sample barcodes. The Illumina HiSeq platform was used with custom primers to sequence TCR alpha and beta cDNA libraries. On the authors' methods: Raw reads were processed with MiGEC to extract unique molecular identifiers, and MiXCR was used to determine CDR3 positions. Recombination models were inferred per individual with the repgenHMM and IGoR tools using an EM algorithm. The analysis of shared clonotypes was done with the tcR package in R, with sharing normalized by the product of cloneset sizes. To study raw recombination without the effects of thymic and clonal selection, out-of-frame nonproductive sequences were analyzed. The public reads were reprocessed in TCRdb via fastp at Q25 and MiXCR, keeping in-frame beta chains. For every CDR3 protein sequence, its rows merge into one entry that carries the most common genes and DNA. These V and J calls derive from TCRdb rather than the authors' analysis. This sample lists hundreds of thousands of distinct CDR3 sequences; about 7% were detected once. 3% to 4% of the sample belongs to the ten largest clones.

All donors were healthy Caucasians. Three pairs of female monozygotic twins, all aged about 18 to 29 years, were included in the twin cohort. Miltenyi CD45RO+ enrichment and human naive T-cell isolation kits were used to isolate memory (CD45RO+) and naive T cells from PBMC. Taken from cysteine to phenylalanine, the CDR3 has 16 residues. Just CDR3 DNA is preserved here, 48 bases in frame from base 1. V lost 4 bases and J lost 3 bases, and the count of bases not matched to a germline gene is 12. In the germline V gene, CDR1 corresponds to SGHRS and CDR2 to YFSETQ. These data were likewise used in another study, on yellow fever vaccine responses in identical twins. The second study's paper adds: The authors reported that the T cell response to vaccination in identical twins appeared partly convergent and partly personalized. Focusing on identical twins, the study followed the T cell clones that responded to the vaccine, and did so with precision.

This sequence was found in a woman between 18 and 30 years old in good health. The sequence links TRBV5-1 to TRBJ1-2, with 7 bases matching TRBD1. Sequencing was done on a sample of memory (CD45RO+) T cells sorted from blood. The cell subset or site label on this specimen signifies: CD45RO+ enriched T cells. The DNA sequence is TGCGCCAGCAGCGCAATACCGGGACAGCCTTACTATGGCTACACCTTC. It translates as CASSAIPGQPYYGYTF.